These T cell receptor beta chains were read from a single sample in a study of shared clonotypes between healthy human individuals. Only in-frame clones appear in the TCRdb table, and some are missing; sequencing was by immunoSEQ multiplex PCR. The data contain approximately 620,000 clones, 95% to 98% of them singletons. The specimen sequenced was naive CD4+ T cells sorted from blood. These TCRs come from a woman aged 25-40 years in good health. The CDR3 runs from the conserved cysteine through the conserved F or W. The D gene is left open where the match is weak. Clone size is given for some rows only: seen once, a few or many times, or a class if the clone is expanded.

D gene | J gene | clone size | V gene | CDR3 protein | CDR3 DNA
TRBD2 | TRBJ2-1 | NA | TRBV5-1 | CASSLPGTSGYNEQFF | TGCGCCAGCAGCCTCCCCGGGACTAGCGGCTACAATGAGCAGTTCTTC
TRBD1 | TRBJ1-4 | NA | TRBV28 | CASRTGGNEKLFF | TGTGCCAGCCGGACAGGGGGAAATGAAAAACTGTTTTTT
NA | TRBJ2-1 | NA | TRBV6-5 | CASSPEGPIYNEQFF | TGTGCCAGCAGTCCTGAGGGTCCGATTTACAATGAGCAGTTCTTC
NA | TRBJ1-2 | NA | TRBV2 | CASKWEYGYTF | TGTGCCAGCAAATGGGAATATGGCTACACCTTC
NA | TRBJ2-3 | NA | TRBV5-4 | CASSFPLGQTLTDTQYF | TGTGCCAGCAGCTTCCCCCTGGGACAAACCCTCACAGATACGCAGTATTTT
NA | TRBJ2-5 | NA | TRBV20-1 | CSAKSKETQYF | TGCAGTGCAAAGAGCAAAGAGACCCAGTACTTC
NA | TRBJ2-1 | NA | TRBV5-1 | CASSASGSTYNEQFF | TGCGCCAGCAGCGCGTCCGGGAGTACCTACAATGAGCAGTTCTTC
TRBD1 | TRBJ1-6 | NA | TRBV6-5 | CASSYSGTGTSPLHF | TGTGCCAGCAGTTACTCCGGGACAGGGACTTCACCCCTCCACTTT
TRBD1 | TRBJ1-2 | NA | TRBV7-9 | CASSPPGQGKNYGYTF | TGTGCCAGCAGCCCTCCGGGACAGGGGAAGAACTATGGCTACACCTTC
TRBD2 | TRBJ2-1 | NA | TRBV5-6 | CASSRASGHYNEQFF | TGTGCCAGCAGCCGGGCTAGCGGGCACTACAATGAGCAGTTCTTC
TRBD1 | TRBJ2-7 | NA | TRBV5-1 | CASSQRQGPYEQYF | TGCGCCAGCAGCCAACGACAGGGCCCCTACGAGCAGTACTTC
TRBD1 | TRBJ1-1 | NA | TRBV29-1 | CSVEPPGQGYTEAFF | TGCAGCGTTGAACCCCCGGGACAGGGGTACACTGAAGCTTTCTTT
TRBD2 | TRBJ2-7 | once | TRBV11-1 | CASSIVASGIGGSYEQYF | TGTGCCAGCAGCATAGTGGCTAGCGGGATTGGAGGTTCCTACGAGCAGTACTTC
NA | TRBJ1-1 | NA | TRBV28 | CASGLPRRNTEAFF | TGTGCCAGCGGCCTCCCGAGGAGAAACACTGAAGCTTTCTTT
NA | TRBJ2-3 | NA | TRBV10-3 | CAIREAGAMRGDTQYF | TGTGCCATCAGGGAGGCCGGAGCTATGCGAGGAGATACGCAGTATTTT
NA | TRBJ2-7 | NA | TRBV13 | CASSLVFGGVGEQYF | TGTGCCAGCAGCTTAGTATTCGGGGGAGTGGGGGAGCAGTACTTC
NA | TRBJ1-1 | NA | TRBV5-1 | CASSLTYGRAKNTEAFF | TGCGCCAGCAGCTTGACGTATGGGAGGGCAAAGAACACTGAAGCTTTCTTT
NA | TRBJ2-2 | NA | TRBV5-6 | CASSLLRVRTGELFF | TGTGCCAGCAGCTTGTTAAGGGTACGGACCGGGGAGCTGTTTTTT
TRBD1 | TRBJ2-2 | NA | TRBV27 | CASSKLKTGTGSTGELFF | TGTGCCAGCAGTAAACTCAAAACCGGGACAGGGAGTACCGGGGAGCTGTTTTTT
NA | TRBJ1-1 | NA | TRBV6-4 | CASSQEGGMNTEAFF | TGTGCCAGCAGTCAAGAGGGCGGAATGAACACTGAAGCTTTCTTT
TRBD1 | TRBJ2-4 | NA | TRBV29-1 | CSVRGGRDIQYF | TGCAGCGTTCGAGGGGGCAGAGACATTCAGTACTTC
NA | TRBJ1-3 | NA | TRBV29-1 | CSVQQGFSGNTIYF | TGCAGCGTTCAGCAGGGGTTCAGTGGAAACACCATATATTTT
NA | TRBJ1-3 | NA | TRBV18 | CASSPLPETGGNTIYF | TGTGCCAGCTCACCACTCCCCGAAACAGGCGGAAACACCATATATTTT
NA | TRBJ2-7 | NA | TRBV28 | CASSPRGEQYF | TGTGCCAGCAGTCCCCGGGGGGAGCAGTACTTC
NA | TRBJ2-1 | NA | TRBV15 | CATSRDLTGVQEFF | TGTGCCACCAGCAGAGACCTTACGGGTGTCCAAGAGTTCTTC
TRBD2 | TRBJ2-3 | NA | TRBV27 | CASRGDGRAGTDTQYF | TGTGCCAGCAGAGGAGACGGGAGGGCCGGCACAGATACGCAGTATTTT
NA | TRBJ2-2 | NA | TRBV7-9 | CASSQGQNTGELFF | TGTGCCAGCAGCCAAGGTCAGAACACCGGGGAGCTGTTTTTT
TRBD2 | TRBJ2-1 | NA | TRBV28 | CASSRRGLAGNNEQFF | TGTGCCAGCAGCAGAAGAGGACTAGCGGGAAACAATGAGCAGTTCTTC
TRBD2 | TRBJ2-5 | NA | TRBV10-1 | CASSAGGGQETQYF | TGCGCCAGCAGTGCTGGGGGGGGCCAAGAGACCCAGTACTTC
NA | TRBJ1-1 | few | TRBV30 | CAWSPGEATEAFF | TGTGCCTGGAGTCCGGGGGAGGCCACTGAAGCTTTCTTT
NA | TRBJ1-4 | NA | TRBV2 | CASSLRGGPGEKLFF | TGTGCCAGCAGTCTCCGTGGGGGGCCCGGGGAAAAACTGTTTTTT
TRBD1 | TRBJ1-2 | NA | TRBV6-5 | CASTRGQGNGYTF | TGTGCCAGCACTAGGGGACAGGGGAATGGCTACACCTTC
NA | TRBJ2-7 | NA | TRBV18 | CASSSNRDNEQYF | TGTGCCAGCTCAAGCAACCGGGACAACGAGCAGTACTTC
NA | TRBJ2-3 | NA | TRBV29-1 | CSVRRDTYTDTQYF | TGCAGCGTTAGGCGGGACACCTACACAGATACGCAGTATTTT
TRBD2 | TRBJ2-7 | NA | TRBV27 | CASSSGLGTSGSLRAYEQYF | TGTGCCAGCAGTTCTGGCCTCGGGACTAGCGGGAGTCTACGCGCCTACGAGCAGTACTTC
TRBD2 | TRBJ2-5 | NA | TRBV5-1 | CASTPGGGEETQYF | TGCGCCAGCACCCCCGGGGGAGGGGAAGAGACCCAGTACTTC
NA | TRBJ1-1 | NA | TRBV11-3 | CASSFPGGTEAFF | TGTGCCAGCAGCTTTCCGGGGGGCACTGAAGCTTTCTTT
TRBD1 | TRBJ2-1 | NA | TRBV6-5 | CASRKQGRSPKFF | TGTGCCAGCAGAAAACAGGGGCGGAGTCCCAAATTCTTC
NA | TRBJ1-2 | NA | TRBV5-1 | CASSLLGTGRYGYTF | TGCGCCAGCAGTCTCTTGGGAACCGGCCGGTATGGCTACACCTTC
NA | TRBJ1-4 | NA | TRBV28 | CASSWGQTNEKLFF | TGTGCCAGCAGTTGGGGACAAACTAATGAAAAACTGTTTTTT
NA | TRBJ1-2 | NA | TRBV27 | CASRGTGKSGYTF | TGTGCCAGCAGAGGAACGGGGAAGAGTGGCTACACCTTC
NA | TRBJ2-3 | NA | TRBV28 | CASVPAWGVADTQYF | TGTGCCAGCGTCCCGGCGTGGGGGGTTGCTGATACGCAGTATTTT
TRBD2 | TRBJ2-7 | NA | TRBV7-9 | CASSSGGTDSFYEQYF | TGTGCCAGCAGCTCGGGGGGGACTGATTCATTCTACGAGCAGTACTTC
NA | TRBJ2-5 | NA | TRBV5-1 | CASSLGTASRETQYF | TGCGCCAGCAGCCTGGGGACGGCATCAAGGGAGACCCAGTACTTC
TRBD1 | TRBJ1-2 | few | TRBV2 | CASSEVANRGQGYTF | TGTGCCAGCAGTGAGGTCGCCAACAGGGGGCAAGGCTACACCTTC
TRBD1 | TRBJ1-1 | NA | TRBV5-1 | CASRWGQGILQNTEAFF | TGCGCCAGCAGATGGGGACAGGGGATCTTACAGAACACTGAAGCTTTCTTT
NA | TRBJ1-2 | NA | TRBV27 | CASSLSRRVNGYTF | TGTGCCAGCAGTTTATCTCGCAGGGTAAATGGCTACACCTTC
NA | TRBJ2-5 | once | TRBV6-1 | CASSEETQYF | TGTGCCAGCAGTGAGGAGACCCAGTACTTC
TRBD1 | TRBJ2-7 | NA | TRBV5-1 | CASSPDRARGYEQYF | TGCGCCAGCAGCCCTGACAGGGCGAGAGGCTACGAGCAGTACTTC
NA | TRBJ2-7 | NA | TRBV5-1 | CASSLKGGGNYEQYF | TGCGCCAGCAGCTTGAAGGGAGGCGGGAACTACGAGCAGTACTTC
NA | TRBJ1-1 | NA | TRBV4-1 | CASSQARLGGTEAFF | TGCGCCAGCAGCCAAGCTAGGTTGGGGGGCACTGAAGCTTTCTTT
NA | TRBJ2-5 | NA | TRBV19 | CASSIDLQETQYF | TGTGCCAGTAGTATAGACCTGCAAGAGACCCAGTACTTC
TRBD2 | TRBJ2-2 | once | TRBV2 | CASSPTSGSLGELFF | TGTGCCAGCAGTCCTACTAGCGGGAGTCTCGGGGAGCTGTTTTTT
TRBD2 | TRBJ2-2 | NA | TRBV10-3 | CAISEDGGDTGELFF | TGTGCCATCAGTGAGGATGGGGGGGACACCGGGGAGCTGTTTTTT